This TCR beta chain was found in a study of tumor-infiltrating lymphocytes in oesophageal squamous cell carcinoma. Via MiXCR, TCRdb re-called the PCR reads, giving one row per CDR3 protein. Among some 21,000 distinct CDR3 sequences listed, 40% to 45% were seen once. Trimming removed 3 bases from V and 0 bases from J; junction bases left unmatched: 7. The CDR3 sequence is 16 residues long. Germline V lookup: CDR1 SGHTA, CDR2 FQGNSA. This chain joins TRBV7-2 and TRBJ2-5, with 7 bases fitting TRBD1. This receptor was identified in a male donor with esophageal squamous cell carcinoma. Material: normal esophageal tissue next to the tumor. CDR3 in DNA: TGTGCCAGCAGCTTGGGGACAGCTAAGTACCAAGAGACCCAGTACTTC. Encoded protein: CASSLGTAKYQETQYF.